The 27 T cell receptor beta chains given below trace back to one sample, sequenced in a study of beta chain features in type 1 diabetes. Sequenced material consisted of expressed TCRB transcripts (all of the isolated RNA was reverse transcribed). Clones were sequenced by immunoSEQ multiplex PCR, and TCRdb holds only the in-frame ones, with some missing. The sample records 150,000 to 200,000 clones, approximately 13% being singletons. The source material was central memory CD4+ T cells from blood. The receptors shown here come from a young woman in good health.

This chain links TRBV19 with TRBJ2-6; TRBD1 matches at 8 bases. The CDR3 has 15 amino acids. CDR1 and CDR2 (germline): LNHDA, SQIVND (reference sequence). The ends lost 9 bases at V and 4 bases at J; junction bases unmatched: 8. As DNA, the CDR3 is TGTGCCAGCAGCCAGGGGGCGCGAGGGGCCAACGTCCTGACTTTC. It specifies CASSQGARGANVLTF.

This clone was counted between two and nine times. This chain links TRBV27 with TRBJ2-3; D is perhaps TRBD2 (5 bases). Germline V lookup: CDR1 MNHEY, CDR2 SMNVEV (reference sequence). CDR3 length: 16 amino acids. Deletions cut 6 bases from V and 4 bases from J, with 20 bases between. CDR3 DNA: TGTGCCAGCAGGCCGAGGGCCCAACGAACACCAGATACGCAGTATTTT. Its protein product is CASRPRAQRTPDTQYF.

V usage is TRBV9 and J usage is TRBJ2-5, with 11 bases lining up with TRBD2. Germline V CDR1 and CDR2: SGDLS, YYNGEE. V lost 0 bases to trimming and J lost 7 bases; unmatched junction nucleotides: 2. The CDR3 covers 14 residues. The CDR3 protein is CASSVEGTSGTQYF. CDR3 nucleotides: TGTGCCAGCAGCGTAGAAGGGACTAGCGGGACCCAGTACTTC.

The DNA of the CDR3 is TGTGCCAGCAGCGTAACAGGGGGAACCACCGGGGAGCTGTTTTTT. It encodes CASSVTGGTTGELFF. The V gene is TRBV9, the J gene TRBJ2-2; TRBD1 matches 8 bases. The V and J ends lost 1 base and 4 bases, in that order; junction bases with no gene match: 3. Germline CDR1 SGDLS, CDR2 YYNGEE. The CDR3 consists of 15 residues.

This clone was seen a handful of times. V and J are TRBV5-4 and TRBJ1-2; D is uncertain. Germline CDR1 is SGHNT and CDR2 is YYREEE (reference sequence). V dropped 0 bases and J dropped 10 bases, with 4 bases sitting between them. This CDR3 comprises 10 residues. DNA for the CDR3: TGTGCCAGCAGCTTGGCCTACTACACCTTC. Protein product: CASSLAYYTF.

Here the CDR3 DNA reads TGCGCCAGCAGCGCCCAGGGACAGGGCTCCTACGAGCAGTACTTC. This sequence encodes CASSAQGQGSYEQYF. The chain links TRBV5-1 to TRBJ2-7; 9 bases align to TRBD1. The J segment lost 0 bases and the V segment lost 4 bases, leaving 5 bases of the junction unmatched. Germline-derived CDR1 and CDR2 are SGHRS and YFSETQ. This CDR3 has 15 residues.

This clone was detected ten times or more. This chain connects TRBV5-6 to TRBJ2-7, with TRBD1 identical over 12 bases. J lost 6 bases, V lost 4 bases, and 8 bases had no gene match. The germline V gene encodes CDR1 SGHDT and CDR2 YYEEEE. This CDR3 contains 15 residues. The DNA of the CDR3 is TGTGCCAGCAGCCAGCGAGGGACAGGGGGCATCGAGCAGTACTTC. Translation gives CASSQRGTGGIEQYF.

Only a few counts were recorded for this clone. This chain uses TRBV29-1 with TRBJ2-1, with 8 bases lining up with TRBD2. This CDR3 region has 14 residues. The V gene end was trimmed by 6 bases and the J gene end by 4 bases; junction bases not matched to a gene: 8. The germline V gene encodes CDR1 SQVTM and CDR2 ANQGSEA. In nucleotides, the CDR3 is TGCAGCGTATTCTCAGGACTAGCTTACAATGAGCAGTTCTTC. Translated: CSVFSGLAYNEQFF.

This clone was found a few times. The rearrangement links TRBV28 to TRBJ2-7, with TRBD1 matching 7 bases. Germline CDR1 and CDR2: MDHEN and SYDVKM. The CDR3 extends over 14 amino acids. The V gene end was trimmed by 7 bases and the J gene end by 6 bases; junction bases not matched to a gene: 12. CDR3 in amino acids: CASTLGQYGVEQYF. In DNA, the CDR3 is TGTGCCAGCACCTTGGGACAGTACGGGGTCGAGCAGTACTTC.

There are a few counts of this clone. J is TRBJ2-3 and V is TRBV6-6, with TRBD1 matching 8 bases. The germline gives CDR1 MNHNY, CDR2 SVGAGI (reference sequence). The CDR3 spans 15 residues. Losses at the gene ends were 5 bases for V and 1 base for J; bases not matched to a gene: 5. The CDR3, as DNA: TGTGCCAGCAGTCACAGGGGGTATGGCACAGATACGCAGTATTTT. Amino acid sequence: CASSHRGYGTDTQYF.

This chain uses TRBV10-3 with TRBJ2-7; maybe TRBD2 (6 bases). Trimming removed 4 bases at V and 3 bases at J, with 22 bases between. The CDR3 totals 17 residues. Per germline, CDR1 ENHRY and CDR2 SYGVKD. For the CDR3, the DNA is TGTGCCATCAGTGCGGGTGCTAGCGAAACCTTCCTCTACGAGCAGTACTTC. Translation gives CAISAGASETFLYEQYF.

In its sample, this clone was seen a few times. This sample also contains other DNA sequences that code for the same CDR3. This sequence joins TRBV7-2 and TRBJ2-3; TRBD1 matches 7 bases. The CDR3 is 14 residues long. Trimming took 4 bases from V and 1 from J; bases not matched to a gene: 2. CDR1 and CDR2 (germline): SGHTA, FQGNSA. CDR3 amino acids: CASSSGQGTDTQYF. Written as DNA, the CDR3 is TGTGCCAGCAGCTCAGGACAGGGCACAGATACGCAGTATTTT.

J is TRBJ2-7 and V is TRBV6-5; D possibly corresponds to TRBD2 (6 bases). The CDR3 covers 14 residues. V was shortened by 4 bases and J by 6 bases, with 16 bases between the two germline ends. Germline V gene data show CDR1 as MNHEY and CDR2 as SVGAGI. The CDR3 sequence is CASSWRGDGSEQYF. The CDR3 DNA reads TGTGCCAGCAGTTGGCGCGGGGACGGTTCCGAGCAGTACTTC.

CDR3 amino acids: CAISRQGSTDTQYF. CDR3 sequence (DNA): TGTGCCATCAGCCGACAGGGTAGCACAGATACGCAGTATTTT. This chain joins TRBV10-3 and TRBJ2-3, with 7 bases matching TRBD1. Germline lookup yields CDR1 ENHRY and CDR2 SYGVKD. V was pared by 6 bases and J by 0 bases, with 3 bases of the junction left unmatched. The CDR3 spans 14 residues.

In this sample, this clone turned up a few times. V gene TRBV7-3 combines with J gene TRBJ2-2; TRBD2 matches 7 bases. J was trimmed by 1 base and V by 4 bases; bases with no gene match: 6. Germline V lookup: CDR1 SGHTA, CDR2 FQGTGA. The CDR3 length is 16 residues. DNA of the CDR3: TGTGCCAGCAGCTCCAGCGGGATGCGGAACACCGGGGAGCTGTTTTTT. It yields the protein CASSSSGMRNTGELFF. Variable domain in full (rest from reference TRBV7-3 and TRBJ2-2): GAGVSQTPSNKVTEKGKYVELRCDPISGHTALYWYRQSLGQGPEFLIYFQGTGAADDSGLPNDRFFAVRPEGSVSTLKIQRTERGDSAVYLCASSSSGMRNTGELFFGEGSRLTVL.

This chain uses TRBV2 with TRBJ2-7; D uncertain. The CDR3 sequence is 14 residues long. Germline assignment: CDR1 SNHLY and CDR2 FYNNEI. With 4 bases removed from V and 2 bases from J, the gap between germline ends came to 12 bases. CDR3 sequence reads: CASSVALITYEQYF. DNA for the CDR3: TGTGCCAGCAGTGTTGCGCTGATCACCTACGAGCAGTACTTC. Together with reference TRBV2 and TRBJ2-7, the CDR3 gives the full variable domain: EPEVTQTPSHQVTQMGQEVILRCVPISNHLYFYWYRQILGQKVEFLVSFYNNEISEKSEIFDDQFSVERPDGSNFTLKIRSTKLEDSAMYFCASSVALITYEQYFGPGTRLTVT.

This clone was found many times. The J gene is TRBJ1-1, the V gene TRBV5-1; the D gene is possibly TRBD1 (6 bases). The V end was cut by 4 bases, the J end by 0 bases, with 10 bases between. Germline CDR1 and CDR2: SGHRS and YFSETQ. The CDR3 length is 14 residues. The CDR3 nucleotides read TGCGCCAGCAGCGTAGGGGGGGTGAACACTGAAGCTTTCTTT. Protein product: CASSVGGVNTEAFF. Looking up the rest from reference TRBV5-1 and TRBJ1-1 gives the full variable domain: KAGVTQTPRYLIKTRGQQVTLSCSPISGHRSVSWYQQTPGQGLQFLFEYFSETQRNKGNFPGRFSGRQFSNSRSEMNVSTLELGDSALYLCASSVGGVNTEAFFGQGTRLTVV.

V is TRBV4-2 and J is TRBJ2-7, with a tentative D call TRBD2 (5 bases). V was shortened by 4 bases and J by 5 bases, with 18 bases between the two germline ends. Germline lookup yields CDR1 LGHNA and CDR2 YNFKEQ. The CDR3 has 15 residues. CDR3 protein: CASSPNGNTFNEQYF. Written as DNA, the CDR3 is TGTGCCAGCAGCCCTAACGGGAATACCTTCAACGAGCAGTACTTC.

This clone showed up just a few times. This sequence joins TRBV27 and TRBJ1-2; tentatively, D is TRBD1 (6 bases). The CDR3 has 15 amino acids. The ends were cut back, 6 bases at V and 1 base at J, with 15 bases in the middle. The germline V gene has CDR1 MNHEY and CDR2 SMNVEV (reference sequence). The CDR3: CASSQIKQGNYGYTF. The CDR3 DNA reads as TGTGCCAGCAGCCAAATCAAACAGGGTAACTATGGCTACACCTTC.

The chain uses TRBV5-4 and TRBJ2-3, with a tentative D call TRBD2 (5 bases). The germline V and J ends were trimmed by 1 base and 2 bases, with 14 bases remaining between them. Germline V gene sequence: CDR1 SGHNT, CDR2 YYREEE (reference sequence). This CDR3 comprises 16 residues. This chain's CDR3 is CASSLFVAGPTDTQYF. The CDR3 nucleotides are TGTGCCAGCAGCTTGTTCGTCGCGGGCCCCACAGATACGCAGTATTTT.

This clone has more than one count but fewer than ten. The chain recombines TRBV7-9 with TRBJ2-7, with 9 bases identical to TRBD1. Germline CDR1 reads SEHNR; CDR2 reads FQNEAQ (reference sequence). V shed 4 bases, J shed 1 base, and the junction held 14 bases outside the gene matches. There are 18 residues in the CDR3. CDR3 loop: CASSSARTGARRSYEQYF. The CDR3 coding sequence is TGTGCCAGCAGCTCTGCTCGGACAGGGGCAAGAAGATCCTACGAGCAGTACTTC.

This clone appeared a few times. The chain combines TRBV11-2 with TRBJ1-1; 7 bases line up with TRBD1. The CDR3 runs 13 residues. CDR1 is SGHAT and CDR2 is FQNNGV in the germline V gene. The V segment lost 6 bases and the J segment 1 base; nucleotides outside the gene matches: 2. CDR3 region: CASRGQTNTEAFF. The CDR3 DNA reads as TGTGCCAGCAGGGGACAGACGAACACTGAAGCTTTCTTT. The full variable domain, its missing parts supplied by reference TRBV11-2 and TRBJ1-1, is EAGVAQSPRYKIIEKRQSVAFWCNPISGHATLYWYQQILGQGPKLLIQFQNNGVVDDSQLPKDRFSAERLKGVDSTLKIQPAKLEDSAVYLCASRGQTNTEAFFGQGTRLTVV.

This clone was picked up a small number of times. The V call is TRBV6-6, the J call TRBJ1-5; D remains unclear. This CDR3 is 14 amino acids long. Germline lookup yields CDR1 MNHNY and CDR2 SVGAGI (reference sequence). V dropped 6 bases and J dropped 3 bases, with 12 bases sitting between them. CDR3 in amino acids: CASRPTRDNQPQHF. The CDR3 nucleotides read TGTGCCAGCAGGCCCACTAGGGACAATCAGCCCCAGCATTTT.

There are a few counts of this clone. The CDR3 bases are TGTGCCAGCAGTGAGGGACAGGGGTGGAACACTGAAGCTTTCTTT. Translating it yields CASSEGQGWNTEAFF. The V and J genes are TRBV2 and TRBJ1-1, with 10 positions matching TRBD1. Germline trimming cut 3 bases from V and 1 base from J; bases unmatched to any gene: 2. This CDR3 is 15 amino acids long. Germline V gene data show CDR1 as SNHLY and CDR2 as FYNNEI.

This clone has a handful of counts. J is TRBJ2-2 and V is TRBV19; the match to TRBD1 covers 9 bases. V lost 5 bases and J lost 3; bases outside the gene matches: 4. This CDR3 has 15 amino acids. Per the germline V gene, CDR1 is LNHDA and CDR2 is SQIVND (reference sequence). The CDR3 DNA reads as TGTGCCAGTAGTCCCCGACAGGGGGACACCGGGGAGCTGTTTTTT. This codes for CASSPRQGDTGELFF.

The table lists this clone with a few counts. In DNA form, the CDR3 reads TGCAGCGTCCTCCCGGGACTAGCCTCCCTAAACGAGCAGTACTTC. Translating gives CSVLPGLASLNEQYF. The chain employs TRBV29-1 and TRBJ2-7; 9 bases fit TRBD2. Losses at the gene ends were 6 bases for V and 5 bases for J; bases not matched to a gene: 14. CDR1 and CDR2 (germline): SQVTM, ANQGSEA. The CDR3 is 15 residues long.

This clone turned up a few times. This sequence joins TRBV28 and TRBJ2-7, with D perhaps matching TRBD2 (5 bases). Germline CDR1 is MDHEN and CDR2 is SYDVKM. This CDR3 region has 13 residues. Trimming removed 6 bases from V and 5 bases from J, with 14 bases in between. The CDR3 DNA follows: TGTGCCAGCAGCCCTACTAGGAAGCACGAGCAGTACTTC. Translating gives CASSPTRKHEQYF.